These 29 T cell receptor beta chains originate from one sample sequenced in a study of cytomegalovirus exposure and HLA in healthy donors (TCRdb year 2017). The receptor library was made with the immunoSEQ multiplex PCR assay. A mixture of 60 forward primers for TCR Vbeta segments and 13 reverse primers for TCR Jbeta segments was used in the multiplex PCR. This is the immuneACCESS table as TCRdb keeps it, with only in-frame sequences that have V and J called. A part of the clones is gone; compared with another copy, unresolved V genes explain less than half, and the rest is unexplained. The sample has around 140,000 clones on record, almost 85% of them singletons. The ten largest clones add up to roughly 1.4% of the sample. Sequencing was performed on PBMCs. These receptors all stem from a young man in good health and CMV-seropositive.

The chain links TRBV5-8 to TRBJ1-5; D call uncertain. Germline CDR1 is SGHTS and CDR2 is YDEGEE. This CDR3 contains 13 residues. The V end lost 2 bases, the J end lost 2 bases, and 5 bases lay between the germline ends. The CDR3 DNA reads TGTGCCAGCAGCTTCCAGGGCAATCAGCCCCAGCATTTT. Amino acid sequence: CASSFQGNQPQHF.

This chain connects TRBV5-1 to TRBJ2-7; a weak D match, TRBD2 (5 bases). V was clipped by 5 bases and J by 2 bases, with 17 bases between them. The CDR3 totals 15 residues. Germline CDR1 reads SGHRS; CDR2 reads YFSETQ. The CDR3 region is CASRFDERFTYEQYF. DNA for the CDR3: TGCGCCAGCAGGTTTGATGAGCGGTTCACCTACGAGCAGTACTTC. The variable domain in full, completed from reference TRBV5-1 and TRBJ2-7, reads KAGVTQTPRYLIKTRGQQVTLSCSPISGHRSVSWYQQTPGQGLQFLFEYFSETQRNKGNFPGRFSGRQFSNSRSEMNVSTLELGDSALYLCASRFDERFTYEQYFGPGTRLTVT.

This chain links TRBV2 with TRBJ1-3; TRBD1 is a possible D gene (6 bases). CDR1 SNHLY and CDR2 FYNNEI come from the germline V gene. Trimming took off 6 bases at V and 0 bases at J, with 12 bases between the two ends. The CDR3 is 15 amino acids. CDR3 coding DNA: TGTGCCAGCAGGGGGGACACCCTCTCTGGAAACACCATATATTTT. The encoded protein is CASRGDTLSGNTIYF.

This clone showed up just once. The J gene is TRBJ1-2, the V gene TRBV7-9, with TRBD1 as a possible D gene (6 bases). V lost 5 bases and J lost 5, with 15 bases in between. The CDR3 consists of 14 residues. Germline V gene lookup returns CDR1 SEHNR and CDR2 FQNEAQ (reference sequence). The CDR3 is CASSLRQVFYGYTF. In DNA form, the CDR3 reads TGTGCCAGCAGCCTTCGACAGGTTTTTTATGGCTACACCTTC.

The chain recombines TRBV9 with TRBJ2-6; TRBD1 is a possible D gene (6 bases). Germline V gene data show CDR1 as SGDLS and CDR2 as YYNGEE. The CDR3 extends over 17 amino acids. Trimming removed 0 bases at V and 4 bases at J, with 14 bases between. In DNA form, the CDR3 reads TGTGCCAGCAGCGTAGCTCAGGACAGAACAGGGGCCAACGTCCTGACTTTC. Translated, it gives CASSVAQDRTGANVLTF. Together with reference TRBV9 and TRBJ2-6, the CDR3 gives the full variable domain: DSGVTQTPKHLITATGQRVTLRCSPRSGDLSVYWYQQSLDQGLQFLIQYYNGEERAKGNILERFSAQQFPDLHSELNLSSLELGDSALYFCASSVAQDRTGANVLTFGAGSRLTVL.

In its sample, this clone was seen once. The chain couples TRBV6-5 to TRBJ2-5; 7 bases align to TRBD1. CDR3 length: 16 residues. Germline V gives CDR1 MNHEY, CDR2 SVGAGI. J gave up 5 bases and V 2 bases, and 11 bases lay outside the gene matches. The CDR3 loop reads CASSYLWDSPGETQYF. CDR3 bases: TGTGCCAGCAGTTACCTCTGGGACAGCCCGGGGGAGACCCAGTACTTC.

The V call is TRBV2, the J call TRBJ2-3; 9 nucleotides line up with TRBD2. Trimming took 6 bases from V and 5 from J; bases not matched to a gene: 9. CDR3 length equals 15 residues. CDR1 is SNHLY and CDR2 is FYNNEI in the germline V gene. In DNA, the CDR3 is TGTGCCAGCAGACCTCTAGCGGGACTTGGAGATACGCAGTATTTT. Translating it yields CASRPLAGLGDTQYF.

The J gene is TRBJ1-2, the V gene TRBV7-3; TRBD1 might be the D (5 bases). V lost 3 bases and J 2 bases, leaving 13 bases between the germline ends. This CDR3 has 15 residues. CDR1 is SGHTA, CDR2 FQGTGA, per germline. In nucleotides, the CDR3 is TGTGCCAGCAGCTTCGCGAAGGGACTGAACTATGGCTACACCTTC. Amino acids: CASSFAKGLNYGYTF.

This clone appeared once. The V call is TRBV4-2, the J call TRBJ1-5; 8 nucleotides line up with TRBD1. With 5 bases clipped from V and 4 bases from J, the junction kept 7 bases outside the gene matches. Germline V lookup: CDR1 LGHNA, CDR2 YNFKEQ. The CDR3 consists of 15 residues. Here the CDR3 DNA reads TGTGCCAGCAGCGAGGGACAGGCTGGGAATCAGCCCCAGCATTTT. This translates into CASSEGQAGNQPQHF.

This clone came up a few times. The gene calls are TRBV6-5 and TRBJ2-7; a possible D gene is TRBD2 (5 bases). V shed 0 bases and J shed 3 bases, with 12 bases lying between them. Germline V gives CDR1 MNHEY, CDR2 SVGAGI. This CDR3 spans 15 amino acids. DNA of the CDR3: TGTGCCAGCAGTTACTCTGGGTGGGGAGACTACGAGCAGTACTTC. Translated, it gives CASSYSGWGDYEQYF.

The chain joins TRBV27 to TRBJ2-3; 7 bases line up with TRBD1. The CDR3 consists of 16 residues. Trimming removed 3 bases from V and 5 bases from J; junction bases left unmatched: 11. In germline, CDR1 is MNHEY, CDR2 SMNVEV (reference sequence). CDR3 in amino acids: CASSFLGGPGEDTQYF. CDR3 bases: TGTGCCAGCAGTTTCTTAGGGGGCCCCGGTGAAGATACGCAGTATTTT.

The rearrangement joins TRBV5-1 to TRBJ1-1, with D perhaps matching TRBD1 (6 bases). This CDR3 contains 17 residues. Trimming removed 0 bases from V and 0 bases from J, with 15 bases in between. CDR1 is SGHRS, CDR2 YFSETQ, per germline. The CDR3 protein is CASSLDRQGRMNTEAFF. CDR3 coding DNA: TGCGCCAGCAGCTTGGACCGTCAGGGGCGCATGAACACTGAAGCTTTCTTT.

The rearrangement links TRBV6-4 to TRBJ2-3; 8 bases map to TRBD2. This CDR3 spans 14 amino acids. The germline gives CDR1 MRHNA, CDR2 SNTAGT. Trimming at V came to 7 bases and at J to 2 bases, leaving 5 bases not matched to a gene. For the CDR3, the DNA is TGTGCCAGCAAAATAGCGGGGAACACAGATACGCAGTATTTT. Translating gives CASKIAGNTDTQYF.

V gene TRBV7-8 combines with J gene TRBJ2-1; 7 nucleotides line up with TRBD2. In germline, CDR1 is SGHVS, CDR2 FQNEAQ. V gave up 7 bases and J gave up 5 bases; unmatched junction bases: 8. The CDR3 is 14 amino acids. CDR3 DNA sequence: TGTGCCAGCATACTGTGGGAGGGCCACAATGAGCAGTTCTTC. Translating gives CASILWEGHNEQFF.

The rearrangement uses TRBV28 and TRBJ2-7; D perhaps matches TRBD2 (6 bases). The germline gives CDR1 MDHEN, CDR2 SYDVKM. V lost 10 bases to trimming and J lost 2 bases, with 15 bases between them. The CDR3 spans 13 residues. CDR3 loop: CATGRETPYEQYF. In nucleotides, the CDR3 is TGTGCCACGGGCCGGGAGACCCCCTACGAGCAGTACTTC.

This chain links TRBV5-4 with TRBJ2-7; 7 bases match TRBD2. The CDR3 runs to 14 residues. CDR1 is SGHNT and CDR2 is YYREEE in the germline V gene (reference sequence). Trimming took 1 base from V and 5 from J; bases not matched to a gene: 6. The DNA for the CDR3 is TGTGCCAGCAGCTTGATGAGCGGGGCCCACGAGCAGTACTTC. This codes for CASSLMSGAHEQYF.

This chain connects TRBV15 to TRBJ2-3; D remains unclear. Trimming removed 0 bases at V and 6 bases at J, with 10 bases between. Germline CDR1 LNHNV, CDR2 YYDKDF (reference sequence). CDR3 length: 14 amino acids. The CDR3 DNA sequence: TGTGCCACCAGCAGAGATCAGAATGTGGATACGCAGTATTTT. Translation: CATSRDQNVDTQYF.

This CDR3 reads CASSLPSGGRETQYF. The CDR3 bases are TGTGCCAGCAGTTTACCTAGCGGGGGGCGAGAGACCCAGTACTTC. The rearrangement joins TRBV28 to TRBJ2-5, with 11 bases aligning to TRBD2. The germline V gene has CDR1 MDHEN and CDR2 SYDVKM. The CDR3 length is 15 residues. Trimming at V came to 2 bases and at J to 4 bases, leaving 3 bases not matched to a gene. Supplemented by reference TRBV28 and TRBJ2-5, the full variable domain reads DVKVTQSSRYLVKRTGEKVFLECVQDMDHENMFWYRQDPGLGLRLIYFSYDVKMKEKGDIPEGYSVSREKKERFSLILESASTNQTSMYLCASSLPSGGRETQYFGPGTRLLVL.

The chain carries TRBV19 and TRBJ1-1; D not certain. CDR1 LNHDA and CDR2 SQIVND come from the germline V gene (reference sequence). Trimming removed 4 bases at V and 1 base at J, with 10 bases between. CDR3 length: 14 amino acids. Here the CDR3 DNA reads TGTGCCAGTAGTACTGACAAGCCGAACACTGAAGCTTTCTTT. It is translated as CASSTDKPNTEAFF.

V usage is TRBV5-1 and J usage is TRBJ2-5; 7 positions match TRBD2. Trimming removed 1 base from V and 1 base from J; junction bases left unmatched: 1. In germline, CDR1 is SGHRS, CDR2 YFSETQ. The CDR3 runs 14 residues. The CDR3 sequence is CASSLSGGQETQYF. The CDR3 coding sequence is TGCGCCAGCAGCTTGTCGGGGGGCCAAGAGACCCAGTACTTC. Full variable domain (outside the CDR3, taken from reference TRBV5-1 and TRBJ2-5): KAGVTQTPRYLIKTRGQQVTLSCSPISGHRSVSWYQQTPGQGLQFLFEYFSETQRNKGNFPGRFSGRQFSNSRSEMNVSTLELGDSALYLCASSLSGGQETQYFGPGTRLLVL.

This rearrangement joins TRBV6-5 to TRBJ2-1; D gene ambiguous. Germline V gene lookup returns CDR1 MNHEY and CDR2 SVGAGI. Trimming removed 2 bases from V and 5 bases from J, with 10 bases in between. The CDR3 length is 14 residues. The DNA of the CDR3 is TGTGCCAGCAGTTACGCAACTACTAACAATGAGCAGTTCTTC. The encoded protein is CASSYATTNNEQFF.

The chain has TRBV20-1 and TRBJ2-3; no clear D gene. CDR1 is DFQATT and CDR2 is SNEGSKA in the germline V gene (reference sequence). This CDR3 is built from 11 residues. Trimming cost V 2 bases and J 6 bases, with 6 bases left between them. The CDR3 nucleotides read TGCAGTGCTAGACCCCGGGATACGCAGTATTTT. Translated, it gives CSARPRDTQYF.

This clone was observed a handful of times. The chain has TRBV15 and TRBJ1-4; D is undetermined. This CDR3 has 14 amino acids. The ends were cut back, 7 bases at V and 4 bases at J, with 13 bases in the middle. CDR1 is LNHNV and CDR2 is YYDKDF in the germline V gene (reference sequence). Here the CDR3 DNA reads TGTGCCACCACCTTAGAGGTCGGTAATGAAAAACTGTTTTTT. It yields the protein CATTLEVGNEKLFF.

This clone was picked up one time. The genes are TRBV7-9 and TRBJ2-3, with D maybe TRBD1 (5 bases). Trimming took 1 base from V and 0 from J, leaving 8 bases between them. From germline, CDR1 is SEHNR and CDR2 FQNEAQ (reference sequence). This CDR3 comprises 15 residues. CDR3 protein: CASSLGTRSTDTQYF. In DNA form, the CDR3 reads TGTGCCAGCAGCTTAGGGACAAGGAGCACAGATACGCAGTATTTT.

V is TRBV2 and J is TRBJ2-3; a weak D match, TRBD2 (5 bases). Trimming left V 10 bases short and J 5 bases short, with 13 bases between. There are 12 residues in the CDR3. Germline values: CDR1 SNHLY, CDR2 FYNNEI. CDR3 coding DNA: TGTGCCATTCTTATTCGGGGAGATACGCAGTATTTT. It is translated as CAILIRGDTQYF.

The chain combines TRBV10-3 with TRBJ2-3, with 9 bases matching TRBD1. Germline-derived CDR1 and CDR2 are ENHRY and SYGVKD. V lost 6 bases to trimming and J lost 2 bases; unmatched junction nucleotides: 6. This CDR3 has 15 residues. The CDR3 protein is CAISRQGETTDTQYF. The CDR3 coding sequence is TGTGCCATCAGCCGACAGGGGGAAACCACAGATACGCAGTATTTT.

J is TRBJ2-7 and V is TRBV28; TRBD2 might be the D (6 bases). Trimming pared 4 bases from V and 0 bases from J, leaving 10 bases between. The CDR3 runs to 14 residues. Germline V gives CDR1 MDHEN, CDR2 SYDVKM. Here the CDR3 reads CASSSPGLSYEQYF. The DNA of the CDR3 is TGTGCCAGCAGTTCTCCGGGACTCTCCTACGAGCAGTACTTC.

This clone was seen a single time. This chain uses TRBV6-5 with TRBJ2-5; D not certain. Germline loops: CDR1 MNHEY, CDR2 SVGAGI. The CDR3 totals 16 residues. V was shortened by 0 bases and J by 4 bases, with 15 bases between the two germline ends. CDR3 sequence (DNA): TGTGCCAGCAGTTACTCGAGGAGCCATGGCGGAGAGACCCAGTACTTC. Amino acids: CASSYSRSHGGETQYF.

The gene calls are TRBV4-1 and TRBJ2-5, with 9 bases aligning to TRBD2. Per germline, CDR1 MGHRA and CDR2 YSYEKL. The CDR3 sequence is 16 residues long. The ends lost 0 bases at V and 4 bases at J; junction bases unmatched: 6. CDR3 DNA: TGCGCCAGCAGCCAAGAATTGGGAGCGGGGGGAGAGACCCAGTACTTC. It codes for CASSQELGAGGETQYF.